Listed here are 15 T cell receptor beta chains from one sample, sequenced in a study of cytomegalovirus exposure and HLA in healthy donors. 60 Vbeta and 13 Jbeta primers were used in PCR. Sequencing was performed with immunoSEQ multiplex PCR; in TCRdb, only in-frame clones are kept and a portion is missing. This sample yields more than 90,000 clones, of which about 70% are seen a single time; around 9% belongs to the top ten. The source material was PBMCs. The receptors come from a man aged 25 to 45 in good health and CMV-seropositive.

This clone was counted a few times. The rearrangement joins TRBV29-1 to TRBJ2-1; 7 bases align to TRBD1. This CDR3 has 15 amino acids. In germline, CDR1 is SQVTM, CDR2 ANQGSEA. V shed 4 bases and J 2 bases; nucleotides not matched to a gene: 8. This CDR3 is CSVGPGQGAYNEQFF. Written as DNA, the CDR3 is TGCAGCGTTGGCCCGGGGCAGGGGGCCTACAATGAGCAGTTCTTC.

The chain has TRBV5-4 and TRBJ1-2; 11 bases are a match to TRBD1. Germline V gene lookup returns CDR1 SGHNT and CDR2 YYREEE (reference sequence). The CDR3 loop spans 15 amino acids. The junction had 6 bases not matched to a gene; V was cut back by 1 base and J by 7 bases. CDR3 nucleotide sequence: TGTGCCAGCAGCTTGATGGACAGGGGGCTTTCTGGCTACACCTTC. Translating it yields CASSLMDRGLSGYTF.

The chain carries TRBV20-1 and TRBJ1-2, with D hard to call. The CDR3 runs to 11 residues. Trimming stripped 7 bases from V and 3 bases from J, with 9 bases between. CDR1 and CDR2 from the germline V gene are DFQATT and SNEGSKA (reference sequence). This CDR3 reads CSVVADYGYTF. The CDR3 DNA follows: TGCAGTGTGGTAGCGGACTATGGCTACACCTTC.

The DNA of the CDR3 is TGTGCCACCAGCAGAGATCAGGATACGCAGTATTTT. Translation: CATSRDQDTQYF. The rearrangement joins TRBV15 to TRBJ2-3; D is unresolved. CDR3 length equals 12 residues. V lost 0 bases and J lost 6, with 4 bases in between. Germline assignment: CDR1 LNHNV and CDR2 YYDKDF (reference sequence).

The chain carries TRBV28 and TRBJ1-2; 10 bases line up with TRBD1. CDR3 size: 15 residues. The germline gives CDR1 MDHEN, CDR2 SYDVKM. J gave up 5 bases and V 6 bases, and 9 bases lay outside the gene matches. In nucleotides, the CDR3 is TGTGCCAGCAGCCGACCGGGACAGGGGCCTTATGGCTACACCTTC. Protein: CASSRPGQGPYGYTF.

The chain carries TRBV7-3 and TRBJ2-3, with 8 nucleotides matching TRBD2. The CDR3 has 15 amino acids. The ends lost 5 bases at V and 3 bases at J; junction bases unmatched: 7. Germline V gene sequence: CDR1 SGHTA, CDR2 FQGTGA. Here the CDR3 reads CASSNSGSRTDTQYF. CDR3 nucleotide sequence: TGTGCCAGCAGCAACAGCGGGAGTAGGACAGATACGCAGTATTTT.

Notes on this clone: This CDR3 is also generated by other DNA sequences in the sample. V is TRBV7-2 and J is TRBJ1-2, with TRBD1 matching over 9 bases. The junction had 6 bases not matched to a gene; V was cut back by 1 base and J by 6 bases. CDR3 size: 15 residues. Germline V gene sequence: CDR1 SGHTA, CDR2 FQGNSA. CDR3 sequence reads: CASSLVLGTGNGYTF. CDR3 DNA sequence: TGTGCCAGCAGCTTAGTCCTAGGGACAGGGAATGGCTACACCTTC.

This chain joins TRBV4-1 and TRBJ2-1; the D gene is possibly TRBD2 (7 bases). CDR3 length: 18 amino acids. Trimming removed 0 bases at V and 7 bases at J, with 22 bases between. From germline, CDR1 is MGHRA and CDR2 YSYEKL. CDR3 bases: TGCGCCAGCAGCCAAGAGGGGGACCTGGGGGGGCCACAGAATGAGCAGTTCTTC. Translating gives CASSQEGDLGGPQNEQFF.

This clone was seen a handful of times. The chain couples TRBV28 to TRBJ1-6; the match to TRBD1 covers 7 bases. V lost 6 bases, J lost 6 bases, and 17 bases stayed unmatched. Looked up from germline, CDR1 is MDHEN and CDR2 is SYDVKM. The CDR3 covers 18 residues. CDR3: CASRGRGYTKSSNSPLHF. Here the CDR3 DNA reads TGTGCCAGCAGGGGCAGGGGGTATACCAAATCTTCTAATTCACCCCTCCACTTT.

In nucleotides, the CDR3 is TGCAGCGCAGAAACAGGGGATAACTATGGCTACACCTTC. Its protein product is CSAETGDNYGYTF. The chain is built from TRBV29-1 and TRBJ1-2; 7 bases fit TRBD1. Germline V lookup: CDR1 SQVTM, CDR2 ANQGSEA. This CDR3 region has 13 residues. The junction had 6 bases not matched to a gene; V was cut back by 7 bases and J by 1 base.

The chain carries TRBV5-1 and TRBJ2-3, with 11 bases lining up with TRBD2. The CDR3 extends over 17 amino acids. Germline loops: CDR1 SGHRS, CDR2 YFSETQ. V gave up 3 bases and J gave up 6 bases; unmatched junction bases: 12. The CDR3 sequence is CASSSGLAGGRSDTQYF. CDR3 bases: TGCGCCAGCAGCTCTGGGCTAGCGGGAGGAAGGAGTGATACGCAGTATTTT.

The CDR3: CASSGGTYNEQFF. DNA of the CDR3: TGTGCCAGCAGCGGGGGCACCTACAATGAGCAGTTCTTC. This chain uses TRBV7-9 with TRBJ2-1; tentative D call: TRBD1 (6 bases). The germline V and J ends were trimmed by 5 bases and 2 bases, with 7 bases remaining between them. Germline V CDR1 and CDR2: SEHNR, FQNEAQ (reference sequence). CDR3 size: 13 residues.

In its sample, this clone was seen once. J is TRBJ2-3 and V is TRBV11-3; 7 nucleotides match TRBD2. Germline V CDR1 and CDR2: SGHNT, YENEEA. V gave up 3 bases and J gave up 2 bases; unmatched junction bases: 17. The CDR3 is 19 residues long. The CDR3 nucleotides are TGTGCCAGCAGCTTCTCCCTCTGGGCTAGCGGAAAAGACACAGATACGCAGTATTTT. Translating gives CASSFSLWASGKDTDTQYF.

This clone showed up just a few times. V and J are TRBV27 and TRBJ2-7, with TRBD2 as a possible D gene (6 bases). Germline loops: CDR1 MNHEY, CDR2 SMNVEV (reference sequence). The germline V and J ends were trimmed by 6 bases and 7 bases, with 19 bases remaining between them. The CDR3 contains 14 residues. The chain's CDR3 is CASSGRAGRLEQYF. The CDR3, as DNA: TGTGCCAGCAGCGGTAGGGCAGGGAGGTTAGAGCAGTACTTC.

This clone was detected only once. The junction and the germline gene differ at one end; a read error may be behind it. The same CDR3 arises from other DNA sequences in this sample as well. The chain uses TRBV11-3 and TRBJ2-5; TRBD2 is a possible D gene (6 bases). CDR1 and CDR2 (germline): SGHNT, YENEEA. CDR3 length equals 15 residues. CDR3 DNA: TGTGCCAGCAGCCCCCGGGACTTATACCAGGAGACCCAGTACTTC. Protein: CASSPRDLYQETQYF.